The 30 T cell receptor beta chains below were found in one sample sequenced in a study of B cell selection in AIRE deficiency. Sequenced by immunoSEQ multiplex PCR; TCRdb stores in-frame clones only, minus some. The sample contains more than 12,000 clones, under 95% of which appear only once. The regulatory T cell sort gate was CD4+CD25hiCD127low/negative. Sequences were obtained from Tregs sorted from PBMCs. These receptors all stem from a human donor with AIRE deficiency.

V is TRBV15 and J is TRBJ2-1, with D perhaps being TRBD1 or TRBD2 (5 bases each). This CDR3 comprises 15 residues. Trimming took 1 base from V and 8 from J, leaving 15 bases between them. The germline V gene has CDR1 LNHNV and CDR2 YYDKDF (reference sequence). The CDR3, as DNA: TGTGCCACCAGCAGAGCCGGGACCATCGTCCATGAGCAGTTCTTC. Translating gives CATSRAGTIVHEQFF.

The sample holds one count of this clone. V is TRBV7-3 and J is TRBJ2-1; TRBD2 matches 8 bases. The V gene end was trimmed by 5 bases and the J gene end by 8 bases; junction bases not matched to a gene: 17. This CDR3 has 17 amino acids. Germline loops: CDR1 SGHTA, CDR2 FQGTGA. For the CDR3, the DNA is TGTGCCAGCAGCCAACCCCCGCTAGCGGGTGTCCCTCATGAGCAGTTCTTC. Its translation is CASSQPPLAGVPHEQFF.

The genes are TRBV7-6 and TRBJ2-3; D gene unclear. Germline CDR1 reads SGHVS; CDR2 reads FNYEAQ. This CDR3 has 15 amino acids. Trimming took 1 base from V and 4 from J, leaving 12 bases between them. CDR3 bases: TGTGCCAGCAGCTTAGGAGAAATCGGGCCAGATACGCAGTATTTT. As protein: CASSLGEIGPDTQYF.

V gene TRBV28 combines with J gene TRBJ1-3, with D unresolved. The CDR3 extends over 13 amino acids. The germline V and J ends were trimmed by 6 bases and 2 bases, with 8 bases remaining between them. The V gene's germline CDR1 is MDHEN and CDR2 SYDVKM. The CDR3 nucleotides are TGTGCCAGCAGCCCTACCCCTGGAAACACCATATATTTT. Protein product: CASSPTPGNTIYF.

The chain is built from TRBV6-1 and TRBJ1-5; weak D call: TRBD1 (5 bases). V shed 3 bases and J shed 7 bases, with 13 bases lying between them. CDR3 length: 14 residues. Looked up from germline, CDR1 is MNHNS and CDR2 is SASEGT. The DNA for the CDR3 is TGTGCCAGCAGTGAGTCCGGGGCCCCCCAGCCCCAGCATTTT. Translating gives CASSESGAPQPQHF.

The chain has TRBV5-6 and TRBJ2-7, with 9 bases aligning to TRBD2. Looked up from germline, CDR1 is SGHDT and CDR2 is YYEEEE. V lost 5 bases, J lost 3 bases, and 3 bases stayed unmatched. The CDR3 covers 13 residues. In nucleotides, the CDR3 is TGTGCCAGCAGGAGCGGGAGGCACTACGAGCAGTACTTC. Amino acids: CASRSGRHYEQYF.

The rearrangement uses TRBV19 and TRBJ2-7; D not resolved. The germline gives CDR1 LNHDA, CDR2 SQIVND (reference sequence). V gave up 1 base and J gave up 6 bases, with 19 bases separating them. There are 16 residues in the CDR3. CDR3 DNA: TGTGCCAGTAGTATAGGACCCTCATCTAAGCCCCGCGAGCAGTACTTC. It yields the protein CASSIGPSSKPREQYF.

As for this clone: At one of its ends the junction is not consistent with the germline gene, which may arise from a read error. The chain recombines TRBV5-3 with TRBJ1-1; perhaps TRBD1 as D (5 bases). TRBV5-3 is labeled an ORF, and its function is uncertain. CDR3 length equals 14 residues. The CDR3 DNA is TGTGCCAGCAGCTTGGGGGGAATGAACACTGAAGCTTTCTTT. Protein: CASSLGGMNTEAFF.

The chain couples TRBV28 to TRBJ2-3; D is uncertain. With 5 bases removed from V and 0 bases from J, the gap between germline ends came to 12 bases. The CDR3 extends over 15 amino acids. Germline V gives CDR1 MDHEN, CDR2 SYDVKM. The CDR3 sequence: CASSTPGPSTDTQYF. The CDR3 DNA is TGTGCCAGCAGTACGCCGGGCCCTAGCACAGATACGCAGTATTTT. Filled out from reference TRBV28 and TRBJ2-3, the complete variable domain reads DVKVTQSSRYLVKRTGEKVFLECVQDMDHENMFWYRQDPGLGLRLIYFSYDVKMKEKGDIPEGYSVSREKKERFSLILESASTNQTSMYLCASSTPGPSTDTQYFGPGTRLTVL.

Details on this clone: A read error may account for a junction end that differs from germline. V is TRBV6-5 and J is TRBJ1-1, with unresolved D. Per the germline V gene, CDR1 is MNHEY and CDR2 is SVGAGI. The CDR3 loop spans 14 amino acids. The CDR3 sequence: CASSTHGLNTEAFF. CDR3 DNA sequence: TGTGCCAGCAGTACCCATGGTCTGAATACTGAAGCTTTCTTT.

V gene TRBV19 combines with J gene TRBJ1-5; D is unclear. Germline values: CDR1 LNHDA, CDR2 SQIVND (reference sequence). V dropped 3 bases and J dropped 7 bases, with 10 bases sitting between them. There are 13 residues in the CDR3. CDR3 sequence (DNA): TGTGCCAGTAGTATCGTGGGAGGGCAGCCCCAGCATTTT. Translating gives CASSIVGGQPQHF.

The V call is TRBV20-1, the J call TRBJ2-3; D is ambiguous. Trimming stripped 3 bases from V and 3 bases from J, with 4 bases between. CDR1 is DFQATT, CDR2 SNEGSKA, per germline (reference sequence). This CDR3 spans 11 amino acids. CDR3: CSASLTDTQYF. The CDR3 DNA is TGCAGTGCTAGTTTGACAGATACGCAGTATTTT.

This chain connects TRBV7-2 to TRBJ1-1, with D perhaps matching TRBD1 (6 bases). V lost 5 bases and J lost 3, with 19 bases in between. Germline values: CDR1 SGHTA, CDR2 FQGNSA. The length of the CDR3 is 16 residues. CDR3 sequence reads: CASSPPRGSGDTEAFF. CDR3 nucleotide sequence: TGTGCCAGCAGCCCCCCTAGGGGGAGCGGGGACACTGAAGCTTTCTTT. Supplemented by reference TRBV7-2 and TRBJ1-1, the full variable domain reads GAGVSQSPSNKVTEKGKDVELRCDPISGHTALYWYRQSLGQGLEFLIYFQGNSAPDKSGLPSDRFSAERTGGSVSTLTIQRTQQEDSAVYLCASSPPRGSGDTEAFFGQGTRLTVV.

The chain couples TRBV6-1 to TRBJ2-7, with D perhaps matching TRBD1 or TRBD2 (5 bases each). CDR1 and CDR2 (germline): MNHNS, SASEGT. V was trimmed by 5 bases and J by 7 bases, leaving 18 bases between them. The CDR3 totals 14 residues. This chain's CDR3 is CASSIHGTDMEQYF. The CDR3 bases are TGTGCCAGCAGTATTCACGGGACGGACATGGAGCAGTACTTC.

The V call is TRBV11-2, the J call TRBJ2-3; weak D call: TRBD2 (6 bases). The CDR3 has 15 residues. V lost 5 bases and J 2 bases, leaving 14 bases between the germline ends. From germline, CDR1 is SGHAT and CDR2 FQNNGV. CDR3 coding DNA: TGTGCCAGCAGCCCGACTAGGGCTAACACAGATACGCAGTATTTT. Translated, it gives CASSPTRANTDTQYF. The whole variable domain, remainder taken from reference TRBV11-2 and TRBJ2-3, is EAGVAQSPRYKIIEKRQSVAFWCNPISGHATLYWYQQILGQGPKLLIQFQNNGVVDDSQLPKDRFSAERLKGVDSTLKIQPAKLEDSAVYLCASSPTRANTDTQYFGPGTRLTVL.

This clone was counted a few times. The rearrangement uses TRBV27 and TRBJ1-5, with D possibly being TRBD1 (6 bases). This CDR3 region has 15 residues. Deletions cut 4 bases from V and 7 bases from J, with 17 bases between. Per germline, CDR1 MNHEY and CDR2 SMNVEV (reference sequence). CDR3 DNA sequence: TGTGCCAGCAGTTCCGGACAGTGGGGGAACCAGCCCCAGCATTTT. It codes for CASSSGQWGNQPQHF.

The J gene is TRBJ2-1, the V gene TRBV7-3; 9 bases agree with TRBD1. CDR1 is SGHTA and CDR2 is FQGTGA in the germline V gene. V lost 5 bases, J lost 5 bases, and 10 bases stayed unmatched. CDR3 length: 16 amino acids. CDR3 loop: CASSQSRGTGNNEQFF. CDR3 sequence (DNA): TGTGCCAGCAGCCAATCTCGGGGGACAGGGAACAATGAGCAGTTCTTC.

The gene calls are TRBV28 and TRBJ2-7; D is unclear. With 0 bases removed from V and 0 bases from J, the gap between germline ends came to 12 bases. CDR1 and CDR2 from the germline V gene are MDHEN and SYDVKM. The CDR3 contains 16 residues. DNA for the CDR3: TGTGCCAGCAGTTTATGGGGCAGGTTATACTCCTACGAGCAGTACTTC. It codes for CASSLWGRLYSYEQYF.

The rearrangement joins TRBV5-6 to TRBJ1-5; 8 bases line up with TRBD1. Germline CDR1 and CDR2: SGHDT and YYEEEE. V trimming: 1 base; J trimming: 11 bases; junction bases outside the gene matches: 2. The CDR3 has 12 residues. CDR3 protein: CASSLLQGAQHF. For the CDR3, the DNA is TGTGCCAGCAGCTTGTTACAGGGGGCCCAGCATTTT.

The chain is built from TRBV5-1 and TRBJ1-3, with D possibly TRBD1 on 5 matching bases. CDR3 length: 13 amino acids. Trimming took 6 bases from V and 0 from J, leaving 7 bases between them. Germline CDR1 reads SGHRS; CDR2 reads YFSETQ. The CDR3 DNA is TGCGCCAGCAAACAGGACTCTGGAAACACCATATATTTT. Its protein product is CASKQDSGNTIYF.

The rearrangement uses TRBV6-5 and TRBJ2-3; 8 bases are shared with TRBD2. V was clipped by 2 bases and J by 1 base; unmatched bases: 5. This CDR3 spans 16 amino acids. CDR1 and CDR2 from the germline V gene are MNHEY and SVGAGI. The CDR3 sequence: CASSYRGGRGTDTQYF. The CDR3 DNA reads TGTGCCAGCAGTTACCGGGGGGGTCGGGGCACAGATACGCAGTATTTT.

The chain links TRBV5-1 to TRBJ1-1; D is unclear. The CDR3 is made up of 14 amino acids. From germline, CDR1 is SGHRS and CDR2 YFSETQ. V lost 4 bases and J lost 1, with 11 bases in between. CDR3 protein: CASSRLDPNTEAFF. CDR3 sequence (DNA): TGCGCCAGCAGCCGGCTCGACCCGAACACTGAAGCTTTCTTT.

V usage is TRBV19 and J usage is TRBJ1-1; possible D gene TRBD1, 5 bases. The CDR3 contains 15 residues. The V end lost 4 bases, the J end lost 3 bases, and 15 bases lay between the germline ends. Looked up from germline, CDR1 is LNHDA and CDR2 is SQIVND (reference sequence). The CDR3 reads CASSKQNRQYTEAFF. CDR3 DNA: TGTGCCAGTAGTAAACAGAACCGACAGTACACTGAAGCTTTCTTT.

The chain employs TRBV6-6 and TRBJ2-7; 10 bases fit TRBD2. Germline CDR1 MNHNY, CDR2 SVGAGI (reference sequence). The CDR3 extends over 14 amino acids. V lost 6 bases, J lost 6 bases, and 8 bases stayed unmatched. CDR3 sequence: CASRRGLAVPEQYF. The CDR3 DNA reads TGTGCCAGCAGACGAGGACTAGCGGTCCCCGAGCAGTACTTC.

The chain couples TRBV5-1 to TRBJ2-3; no definite D call. Trimming stripped 0 bases from V and 2 bases from J, with 4 bases between. Germline CDR1 and CDR2: SGHRS and YFSETQ. The CDR3 loop spans 13 amino acids. This CDR3 is CASSLDTTDTQYF. DNA of the CDR3: TGCGCCAGCAGCTTGGACACCACAGATACGCAGTATTTT.

The rearrangement joins TRBV19 to TRBJ2-7, with 9 bases fitting TRBD1. Trimming cost V 3 bases and J 4 bases; bases outside gene matches: 7. Germline values: CDR1 LNHDA, CDR2 SQIVND (reference sequence). CDR3 length: 15 amino acids. CDR3 coding DNA: TGTGCCAGTAGTATCCGGACAGGGGAGGGGTACGAGCAGTACTTC. Encoded protein: CASSIRTGEGYEQYF.

The chain couples TRBV7-9 to TRBJ2-1; 7 bases match TRBD2. This CDR3 has 13 residues. From germline, CDR1 is SEHNR and CDR2 FQNEAQ (reference sequence). J was trimmed by 6 bases and V by 5 bases; bases with no gene match: 4. CDR3 in DNA: TGTGCCAGCAGCCCCGGGACTATCAATGAGCAGTTCTTC. Translating gives CASSPGTINEQFF.

This clone has a single count. The chain joins TRBV28 to TRBJ1-1; no firm D call. Germline assignment: CDR1 MDHEN and CDR2 SYDVKM. CDR3 size: 15 residues. V lost 6 bases to trimming and J lost 3 bases, with 17 bases between them. CDR3 sequence (DNA): TGTGCCAGCAGAACCCAATTTCGGGCCTACACTGAAGCTTTCTTT. This encodes CASRTQFRAYTEAFF. Filled out from reference TRBV28 and TRBJ1-1, the complete variable domain reads DVKVTQSSRYLVKRTGEKVFLECVQDMDHENMFWYRQDPGLGLRLIYFSYDVKMKEKGDIPEGYSVSREKKERFSLILESASTNQTSMYLCASRTQFRAYTEAFFGQGTRLTVV.

V is TRBV7-2 and J is TRBJ1-2; 11 nucleotides match TRBD1. The CDR3 is 15 residues long. The germline CDR1 and CDR2 sequences are SGHTA and FQGNSA. Germline trimming cut 1 base from V and 4 bases from J; bases unmatched to any gene: 2. The CDR3 region is CASSLGTGGIYGYTF. The CDR3 DNA reads TGTGCCAGCAGCTTAGGGACAGGGGGCATCTATGGCTACACCTTC.

The chain has TRBV9 and TRBJ1-6; 9 bases fit TRBD1. V was pared by 2 bases and J by 10 bases, with 10 bases of the junction left unmatched. Germline-derived CDR1 and CDR2 are SGDLS and YYNGEE. CDR3 length: 16 residues. The CDR3 bases are TGTGCCAGCAGCGTTCGGGGAACAGGGGGCGAATCACCCCTCCACTTT. The encoded protein is CASSVRGTGGESPLHF.